These T cell receptor beta chains were read from a single sample in a study of blood T cell repertoires in COVID-19. The repertoire was sequenced with immunoSEQ multiplex PCR; TCRdb's copy has only in-frame clones and lacks some. In the table there are 95,000 to 150,000 clones, roughly 77% of which are singletons. The sequencing input was peripheral blood. The source is a man in his sixties with active or convalescent COVID-19. The CDR3 runs from the conserved cysteine through the conserved F or W. Fields, in order: clone size, J gene, V gene, D gene, CDR3 protein, CDR3 DNA. D genes are given only for firm matches. For some rows the clone size is stated as once, few or many, or as a class when expanded; others skip it.

NA	TRBJ1-1	TRBV18	TRBD1	CASSRPGQALNTEAFF	TGTGCCAGCTCGCGCCCGGGACAGGCTCTGAACACTGAAGCTTTCTTT
NA	TRBJ1-6	TRBV15	TRBD1	CATSGGQGKNSPLHF	TGTGCCACCAGCGGCGGACAGGGTAAAAATTCACCCCTCCACTTT
NA	TRBJ2-1	TRBV24-1	NA	CATSDPFSGITYNEQFF	TGTGCCACCAGTGATCCCTTCTCGGGGATCACCTACAATGAGCAGTTCTTC
NA	TRBJ2-5	TRBV10-3	TRBD1	CAISEWTGSPETQYF	TGTGCCATCAGTGAGTGGACAGGCAGTCCGGAGACCCAGTACTTC
NA	TRBJ2-5	TRBV7-3	NA	CASSLIGGAAPETQYF	TGTGCCAGCAGCTTAATAGGTGGGGCTGCCCCCGAGACCCAGTACTTC
NA	TRBJ2-5	TRBV28	TRBD1	CASRQGSMGTQYF	TGTGCCAGCAGACAGGGGAGTATGGGGACCCAGTACTTC
NA	TRBJ2-4	TRBV3-1/TRBV3-2	NA	CASSQGSGEAKNIQYF	TGTGCCAGCAGCCAAGGATCGGGAGAGGCCAAAAACATTCAGTACTTC
NA	TRBJ2-7	TRBV5-1	NA	CASSEGGYEQYF	TGCGCCAGCTCAGAAGGGGGATACGAGCAGTACTTC
NA	TRBJ1-4	TRBV30	NA	CAWSSEGEKLFF	TGTGCCTGGAGTTCGGAGGGTGAAAAACTGTTTTTT
once	TRBJ1-5	TRBV2	NA	CASSEAQGGGYQPQHF	TGTGCCAGCAGTGAAGCGCAAGGGGGTGGATATCAGCCCCAGCATTTT
NA	TRBJ2-2	TRBV7-9	NA	CASSLPMPAGELFF	TGTGCCAGCAGCTTACCCATGCCGGCCGGGGAGCTGTTTTTT
few	TRBJ1-5	TRBV28	NA	CASTSPFRTDVNPQHF	TGTGCCAGCACTTCCCCTTTTAGGACTGATGTCAACCCCCAGCATTTT
NA	TRBJ2-1	TRBV24-1	NA	CATSDLGQYNEQFF	TGTGCCACCAGTGATTTGGGACAGTACAATGAGCAGTTCTTC
NA	TRBJ1-5	TRBV18	TRBD1	CASSPPGTGGVRQPQHF	TGTGCCAGCTCACCACCCGGGACAGGGGGCGTTAGGCAGCCCCAGCATTTT
NA	TRBJ1-6	TRBV7-3	NA	CASSSGTDSPLHF	TGTGCCAGCAGCAGCGGGACGGATTCACCCCTCCACTTT
NA	TRBJ1-6	TRBV6-5	NA	CASSFRDKDSPLHF	TGTGCCAGCAGTTTCAGGGACAAAGACTCACCCCTCCACTTT
NA	TRBJ2-1	TRBV29-1	TRBD2	CSVDPYLTSGMANEQFF	TGCAGCGTTGATCCTTACTTGACTAGCGGGATGGCCAATGAGCAGTTCTTC
NA	TRBJ2-7	TRBV19	TRBD2	CASSIESASGNGEQYF	TGTGCCAGTAGTATAGAATCTGCTAGCGGGAACGGCGAGCAGTACTTC
NA	TRBJ2-1	TRBV6-5	NA	CASSYREGATRNEQFF	TGTGCCAGCAGTTACCGGGAGGGGGCCACCAGGAATGAGCAGTTCTTC
NA	TRBJ2-7	TRBV7-2	NA	CASSLRSPGSEQYF	TGTGCCAGCAGCTTACGGAGTCCCGGGAGCGAGCAGTACTTC
NA	TRBJ2-7	TRBV19	TRBD2	CASSVLIAGERSYEQYF	TGTGCCAGTAGTGTGCTTATAGCGGGAGAACGGTCCTACGAGCAGTACTTC
NA	TRBJ2-7	TRBV15	TRBD2	CATSEEAGGTSYEQYF	TGTGCCACCAGCGAAGAGGCGGGAGGCACCTCCTACGAGCAGTACTTC
NA	TRBJ2-3	TRBV5-6	TRBD1	CASSLGQGNPDTQYF	TGTGCCAGCAGCTTGGGACAGGGTAATCCGGATACGCAGTATTTT
NA	TRBJ2-3	TRBV6-6	TRBD2	CASSSGLAGITDTQYF	TGTGCCAGCAGTTCCGGACTAGCGGGGATCACAGATACGCAGTATTTT
NA	TRBJ2-5	TRBV9	TRBD1	CASSASTGPQETQYF	TGTGCCAGCAGCGCTTCGACAGGGCCCCAAGAGACCCAGTACTTC
NA	TRBJ2-3	TRBV3-1/TRBV3-2	TRBD2	CASSQEIPGLAGGRGTDTQYF	TGTGCCAGCAGCCAAGAAATCCCCGGACTAGCGGGAGGTAGGGGCACAGATACGCAGTATTTT
once	TRBJ2-3	TRBV19	NA	CASSISVSSTDTQYF	TGTGCCAGTAGTATCAGCGTTTCTAGCACAGATACGCAGTATTTT
NA	TRBJ1-6	TRBV28	NA	CASSLRGLNSPLHF	TGTGCCAGCAGTTTACGGGGTCTAAATTCACCCCTCCACTTT
NA	TRBJ2-1	TRBV4-1	NA	CASAETAYNEQFF	TGCGCCTCAGCGGAAACGGCCTACAATGAGCAGTTCTTC
NA	TRBJ2-1	TRBV6-4	NA	CASSLGRDNEQFF	TGTGCCAGCAGTCTTGGGAGAGACAATGAGCAGTTCTTC
NA	TRBJ1-2	TRBV28	TRBD1	CATVGTGFFRGYTF	TGTGCTACAGTCGGGACAGGGTTTTTTCGTGGCTACACCTTC
once	TRBJ1-4	TRBV2	NA	CASKRPGMDEKLFF	TGTGCCAGCAAGCGGCCGGGTATGGACGAAAAACTGTTTTTT
NA	TRBJ2-1	TRBV7-2	TRBD1	CASARDRGPNEQFF	TGTGCCAGCGCCCGGGACAGGGGACCGAATGAGCAGTTCTTC
few	TRBJ2-2	TRBV4-3	TRBD2	CASSRGGSQVTGELFF	TGCGCCAGCAGCCGGGGCGGGAGTCAGGTGACCGGGGAGCTGTTTTTT
NA	TRBJ2-1	TRBV14	NA	CASYRYTAGLANEQFF	TGTGCCAGCTATCGTTATACAGCGGGTTTGGCAAATGAGCAGTTCTTC
NA	TRBJ2-7	TRBV3-1/TRBV3-2	TRBD2	CASNERESAYEQYF	TGTGCCAGCAATGAGCGGGAGAGCGCCTACGAGCAGTACTTC
NA	TRBJ1-1	TRBV24-1	NA	CATSDSRGGTEAFF	TGTGCCACCAGTGACTCTCGAGGGGGCACTGAAGCTTTCTTT
NA	TRBJ2-7	TRBV10-2	TRBD2	CASSSSGRAYEQYF	TGCGCCAGCAGTTCTAGCGGGAGGGCCTACGAGCAGTACTTC
NA	TRBJ2-7	TRBV6-1	TRBD2	CASSSTSGNGHEQYF	TGTGCCAGCAGTTCGACTAGCGGGAACGGGCACGAGCAGTACTTC
NA	TRBJ2-2	TRBV7-2	TRBD2	CASSIGLAVNTGELFF	TGTGCCAGCAGCATCGGACTAGCGGTAAACACCGGGGAGCTGTTTTTT
NA	TRBJ2-4	TRBV5-1	NA	CASSANGKNIQYF	TGCGCCAGCAGCGCTAATGGCAAAAACATTCAGTACTTC
NA	TRBJ1-1	TRBV6-5	NA	CASSLAGVVTEAFF	TGTGCCAGCAGTTTAGCAGGGGTGGTAACTGAAGCTTTCTTT
NA	TRBJ2-7	TRBV7-9	NA	CASTPTEYEQYF	TGTGCCAGCACCCCAACGGAGTACGAGCAGTACTTC
NA	TRBJ1-1	TRBV6-4	NA	CASSQRANTEAFF	TGTGCCAGCAGCCAGAGGGCTAACACTGAAGCTTTCTTT
once	TRBJ1-5	TRBV2	TRBD1	CASSLSGQGAQPQHF	TGTGCCAGCAGTTTATCCGGACAGGGGGCTCAGCCCCAGCATTTT
NA	TRBJ2-7	TRBV3-1/TRBV3-2	NA	CASSPQHSLIGSYEQYF	TGTGCCAGCAGCCCTCAGCACAGCCTTATCGGCTCCTACGAGCAGTACTTC
NA	TRBJ2-7	TRBV6-1	NA	CASSEGGVGSSYEQYF	TGTGCCAGCAGTGAAGGGGGGGTAGGAAGCTCCTACGAGCAGTACTTC
NA	TRBJ1-2	TRBV29-1	NA	CSVEVSGIDGYTF	TGCAGCGTTGAAGTTTCAGGGATCGATGGCTACACCTTC
once	TRBJ2-2	TRBV7-9	NA	CASSFSGTGELFF	TGTGCCAGCAGCTTTTCGGGGACCGGGGAGCTGTTTTTT
NA	TRBJ2-3	TRBV19	NA	CASSIGGSTDTQYF	TGTGCCAGTAGTATAGGCGGGAGCACAGATACGCAGTATTTT
NA	TRBJ2-3	TRBV28	NA	CASSFRVPDTQYF	TGTGCCAGCAGTTTTAGAGTCCCCGATACGCAGTATTTT
once	TRBJ2-4	TRBV5-6	NA	CASSRALPTGLLAKNIQYF	TGTGCCAGCAGCCGAGCCCTTCCGACAGGCTTGTTAGCCAAAAACATTCAGTACTTC